The 10 T cell receptor beta chains listed next were all sequenced from one sample in a study of identical twins. TCRdb reanalysed the 5' RACE reads using MiXCR and keeps one entry per CDR3 protein. The table lists 240,000 or so distinct CDR3 sequences, approximately 7% of them singletons. The same sample was also studied in work on yellow fever vaccine responses in identical twins.

Sequenced sample: memory (CD45RO+) T cells sorted from blood. The source is a woman under 30 in good health.

This clonotype has just a few counts. J is TRBJ2-5 and V is TRBV4-2, with D possibly called TRBD1 or TRBD2 (7 bases each). Germline V lookup: CDR1 LGHNA, CDR2 YNFKEQ. The CDR3 consists of 17 residues. The V end was cut by 2 bases, the J end by 0 bases, with 16 bases between. The CDR3 DNA is TGTGCCAGCAGCCAACCCCCAGGGGGGGCCCACCAAGAGACCCAGTACTTC. Protein product: CASSQPPGGAHQETQYF.

This clonotype was found many times. V and J are TRBV29-1 and TRBJ2-2; 7 nucleotides agree with TRBD1. The germline V gene has CDR1 SQVTM and CDR2 ANQGSEA. CDR3 length equals 15 residues. The V gene end was trimmed by 2 bases and the J gene end by 2 bases; junction bases not matched to a gene: 5. CDR3 in amino acids: CSVEPTGLNTGELFF. The CDR3, as DNA: TGCAGCGTTGAACCGACAGGGCTCAACACCGGGGAGCTGTTTTTT.

The table lists this clonotype with many counts. The chain recombines TRBV14 with TRBJ2-5, with D unresolved. Trimming took 4 bases from V and 5 from J, leaving 11 bases between them. This CDR3 is 13 amino acids long. The germline CDR1 and CDR2 sequences are SGHDN and FVKESK. Here the CDR3 DNA reads TGTGCCAGCAGCCTCACCAGTGTCGAGACCCAGTACTTC. Amino acid sequence: CASSLTSVETQYF.

The chain's CDR3 is CSARDELAPAQETQYF. The CDR3 DNA reads TGCAGTGCTAGAGATGAGCTGGCCCCCGCTCAAGAGACCCAGTACTTC. V and J are TRBV20-1 and TRBJ2-5; no clear D. Germline-derived CDR1 and CDR2 are DFQATT and SNEGSKA (reference sequence). The V and J ends lost 0 bases and 2 bases respectively, with 16 bases between them. The CDR3 is 16 amino acids.

This rearrangement joins TRBV6-5 to TRBJ1-4; TRBD1 agrees at 8 bases. The CDR3 is made up of 15 amino acids. Germline-derived CDR1 and CDR2 are MNHEY and SVGAGI. V gave up 3 bases and J gave up 7 bases; unmatched junction bases: 7. For the CDR3, the DNA is TGTGCCAGCAGTTATAACCCCGGGACAGGTGAAAAACTGTTTTTT. Translated, it gives CASSYNPGTGEKLFF.

In the case of this clonotype: Possible read error: a much larger clone is one base away. V usage is TRBV19 and J usage is TRBJ2-3; the match to TRBD1 covers 9 bases. This CDR3 spans 15 amino acids. V shed 6 bases, J shed 3 bases, and the junction held 7 bases outside the gene matches. Germline CDR1 is LNHDA and CDR2 is SQIVND (reference sequence). In nucleotides, the CDR3 is TGTGCCAGTAGGAAGGCACAGGGGGCGACAGATACGCAGTATTTT. This translates into CASRKAQGATDTQYF. Drawing the rest from reference TRBV19 and TRBJ2-3, the complete variable domain is DGGITQSPKYLFRKEGQNVTLSCEQNLNHDAMYWYRQDPGQGLRLIYYSQIVNDFQKGDIAEGYSVSREKKESFPLTVTSAQKNPTAFYLCASRKAQGATDTQYFGPGTRLTVL.

This clonotype was recorded at least ten times. The chain carries TRBV6-1 and TRBJ2-1; 7 bases are shared with TRBD2. The trim removed 5 bases at V and 6 bases at J, leaving 7 bases unmatched. The CDR3 covers 14 residues. Germline V lookup: CDR1 MNHNS, CDR2 SASEGT. DNA for the CDR3: TGTGCCAGCAGTCGGCGGGACTACCGCAATGAGCAGTTCTTC. It specifies CASSRRDYRNEQFF.

The chain links TRBV18 to TRBJ2-7; 7 bases line up with TRBD1. This CDR3 has 15 residues. From germline, CDR1 is KGHSH and CDR2 LQKENI. The V segment lost 4 bases and the J segment 2 bases; nucleotides outside the gene matches: 8. CDR3 in DNA: TGTGCCAGCTCACGCGCCGGGGACAGCACCTACGAGCAGTACTTC. Translated, it gives CASSRAGDSTYEQYF.

This clonotype came up many times. The chain recombines TRBV3-1 with TRBJ2-7; D gene uncertain. The V end was cut by 1 base, the J end by 0 bases, with 7 bases between. CDR1 and CDR2 from the germline V gene are LGHDT and YNNKEL (reference sequence). There are 14 residues in the CDR3. The CDR3 spells CASSQGPGSYEQYF. The CDR3 bases are TGTGCCAGCAGCCAAGGCCCCGGCTCCTACGAGCAGTACTTC.

CDR3 nucleotide sequence: TGTGCCCGCTCCTACGAGCAGTACGTC. This codes for CARSYEQYV. The chain carries TRBV19 and TRBJ2-7; no clear D gene. Trimming removed 11 bases from V and 0 bases from J, with 2 bases in between. The length of the CDR3 is 9 residues. The germline V gene encodes CDR1 LNHDA and CDR2 SQIVND (reference sequence).